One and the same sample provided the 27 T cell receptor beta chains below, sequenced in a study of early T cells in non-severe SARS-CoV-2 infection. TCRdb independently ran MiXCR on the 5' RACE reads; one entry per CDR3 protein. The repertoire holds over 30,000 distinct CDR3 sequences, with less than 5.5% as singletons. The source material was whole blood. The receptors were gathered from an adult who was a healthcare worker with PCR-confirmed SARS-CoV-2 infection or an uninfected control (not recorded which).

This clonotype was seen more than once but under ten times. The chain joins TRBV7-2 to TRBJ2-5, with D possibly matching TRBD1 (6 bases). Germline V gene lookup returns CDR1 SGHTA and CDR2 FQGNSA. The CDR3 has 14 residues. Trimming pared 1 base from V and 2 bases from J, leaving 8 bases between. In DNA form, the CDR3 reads TGTGCCAGCAGCTTAGGGACAGCGCAAGAGACCCAGTACTTC. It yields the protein CASSLGTAQETQYF.

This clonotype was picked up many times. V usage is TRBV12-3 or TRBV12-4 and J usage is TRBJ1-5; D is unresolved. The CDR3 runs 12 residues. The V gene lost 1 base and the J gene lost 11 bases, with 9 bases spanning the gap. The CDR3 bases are TGTGCCAGCAGTTTAGTATCTGGGGCCCAGCATTTT. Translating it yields CASSLVSGAQHF.

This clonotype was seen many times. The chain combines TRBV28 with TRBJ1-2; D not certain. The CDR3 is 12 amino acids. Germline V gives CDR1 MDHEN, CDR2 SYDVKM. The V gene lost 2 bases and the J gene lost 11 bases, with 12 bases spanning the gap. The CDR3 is CASSLPALGYTF. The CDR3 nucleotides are TGTGCCAGCAGTTTACCGGCCCTAGGTTACACCTTC.

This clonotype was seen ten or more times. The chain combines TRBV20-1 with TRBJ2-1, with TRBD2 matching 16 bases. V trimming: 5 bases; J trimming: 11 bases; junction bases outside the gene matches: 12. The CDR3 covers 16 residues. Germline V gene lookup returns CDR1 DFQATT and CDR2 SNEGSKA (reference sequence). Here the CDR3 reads CSAGYPGLAGGAKQFF. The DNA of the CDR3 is TGCAGTGCTGGGTATCCGGGACTAGCGGGGGGGGCAAAGCAGTTCTTC.

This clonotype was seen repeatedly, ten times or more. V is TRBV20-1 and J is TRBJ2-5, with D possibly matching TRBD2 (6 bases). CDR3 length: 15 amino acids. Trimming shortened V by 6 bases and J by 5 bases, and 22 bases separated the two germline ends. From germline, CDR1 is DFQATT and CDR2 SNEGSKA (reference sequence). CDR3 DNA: TGCAGTGCCACCCCTGCGAGCGGGTCGAGGGAGACCCAGTACTTC. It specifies CSATPASGSRETQYF.

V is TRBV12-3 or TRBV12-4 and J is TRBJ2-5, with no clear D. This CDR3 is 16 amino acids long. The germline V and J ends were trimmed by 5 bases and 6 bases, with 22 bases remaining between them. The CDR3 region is CASSPIMGTRLKTQYF. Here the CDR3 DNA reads TGTGCCAGCAGTCCTATCATGGGAACTCGCTTAAAGACCCAGTACTTC.

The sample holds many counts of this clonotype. This chain's CDR3 is CSAGNSNQPQHF. For the CDR3, the DNA is TGCAGCGCGGGGAACAGCAATCAGCCCCAGCATTTT. This sequence joins TRBV29-1 and TRBJ1-5; D gene unclear. The CDR3 runs to 12 residues. The V gene's germline CDR1 is SQVTM and CDR2 ANQGSEA. The V gene lost 7 bases and the J gene lost 1 base, with 8 bases spanning the gap. The full variable domain, rest sourced from reference TRBV29-1 and TRBJ1-5, is SAVISQKPSRDICQRGTSLTIQCQVDSQVTMMFWYRQQPGQSLTLIATANQGSEATYESGFVIDKFPISRPNLTFSTLTVSNMSPEDSSIYLCSAGNSNQPQHFGDGTRLSIL.

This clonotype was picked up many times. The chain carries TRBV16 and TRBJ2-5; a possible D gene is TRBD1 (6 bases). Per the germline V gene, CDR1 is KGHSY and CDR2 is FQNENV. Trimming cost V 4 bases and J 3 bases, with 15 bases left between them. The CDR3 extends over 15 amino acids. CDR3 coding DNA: TGTGCCAGCAGCCCCTGGCAGGGGCGGGAAGAGACCCAGTACTTC. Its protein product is CASSPWQGREETQYF.

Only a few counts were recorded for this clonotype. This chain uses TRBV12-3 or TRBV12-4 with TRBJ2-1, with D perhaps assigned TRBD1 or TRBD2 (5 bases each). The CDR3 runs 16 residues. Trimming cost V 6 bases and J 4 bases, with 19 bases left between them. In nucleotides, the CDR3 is TGTGCCAGCAGAAACTCCCAGGGCGGGTCGTACAATGAGCAGTTCTTC. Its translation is CASRNSQGGSYNEQFF.

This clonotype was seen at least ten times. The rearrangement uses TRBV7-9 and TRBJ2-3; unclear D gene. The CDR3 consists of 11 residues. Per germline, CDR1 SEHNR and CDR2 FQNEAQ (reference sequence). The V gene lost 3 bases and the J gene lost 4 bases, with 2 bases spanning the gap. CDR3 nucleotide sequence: TGTGCCAGCAGCTTTTCAGATACGCAGTATTTT. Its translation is CASSFSDTQYF.

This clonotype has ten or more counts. The CDR3, as DNA: TGTGCCAGTAGTATAGTACCGGGAGGTTATGAAAAACTGTTTTTT. Protein sequence: CASSIVPGGYEKLFF. This chain links TRBV19 with TRBJ1-4; no reliable D call. CDR3 length equals 15 residues. The V end was cut by 1 base, the J end by 6 bases, with 12 bases between. In germline, CDR1 is LNHDA, CDR2 SQIVND (reference sequence). Together with reference TRBV19 and TRBJ1-4, the CDR3 gives the full variable domain: DGGITQSPKYLFRKEGQNVTLSCEQNLNHDAMYWYRQDPGQGLRLIYYSQIVNDFQKGDIAEGYSVSREKKESFPLTVTSAQKNPTAFYLCASSIVPGGYEKLFFGSGTQLSVL.

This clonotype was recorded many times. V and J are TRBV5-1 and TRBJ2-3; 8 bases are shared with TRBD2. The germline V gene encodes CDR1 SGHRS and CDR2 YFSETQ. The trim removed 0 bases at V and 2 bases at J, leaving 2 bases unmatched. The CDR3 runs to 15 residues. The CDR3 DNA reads TGCGCCAGCAGCTTGGAACTAGCGGACACAGATACGCAGTATTTT. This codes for CASSLELADTDTQYF.

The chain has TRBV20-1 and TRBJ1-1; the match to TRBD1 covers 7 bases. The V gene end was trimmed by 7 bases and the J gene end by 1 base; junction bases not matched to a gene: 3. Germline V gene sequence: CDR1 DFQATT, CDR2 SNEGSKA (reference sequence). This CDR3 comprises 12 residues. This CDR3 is CSGHRGNTEAFF. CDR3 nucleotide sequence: TGCAGTGGTCACAGGGGGAACACTGAAGCTTTCTTT.

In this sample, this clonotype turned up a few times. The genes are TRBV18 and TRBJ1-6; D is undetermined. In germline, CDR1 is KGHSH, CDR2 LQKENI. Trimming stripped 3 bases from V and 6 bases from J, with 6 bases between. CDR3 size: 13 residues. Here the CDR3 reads CASSPGANSPLHF. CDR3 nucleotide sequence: TGTGCCAGCTCACCCGGAGCTAATTCACCCCTCCACTTT. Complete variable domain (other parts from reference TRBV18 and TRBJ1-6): NAGVMQNPRHLVRRRGQEARLRCSPMKGHSHVYWYRQLPEEGLKFMVYLQKENIIDESGMPKERFSAEFPKEGPSILRIQQVVRGDSAAYFCASSPGANSPLHFGNGTRLTVT.

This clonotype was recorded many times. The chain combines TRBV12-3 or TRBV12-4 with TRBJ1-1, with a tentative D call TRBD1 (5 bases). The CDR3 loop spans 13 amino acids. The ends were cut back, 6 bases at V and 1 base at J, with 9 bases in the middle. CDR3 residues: CASRSGANTEAFF. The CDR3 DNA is TGTGCCAGCAGGAGCGGGGCGAACACTGAAGCTTTCTTT.

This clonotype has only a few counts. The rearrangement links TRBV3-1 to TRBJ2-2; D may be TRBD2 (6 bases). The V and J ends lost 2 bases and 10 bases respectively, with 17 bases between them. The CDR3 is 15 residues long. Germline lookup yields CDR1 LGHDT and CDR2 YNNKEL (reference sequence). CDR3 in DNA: TGTGCCAGCAGCCAAAGAGGGACTCCCGCTAAGGAGCTGTTTTTT. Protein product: CASSQRGTPAKELFF.

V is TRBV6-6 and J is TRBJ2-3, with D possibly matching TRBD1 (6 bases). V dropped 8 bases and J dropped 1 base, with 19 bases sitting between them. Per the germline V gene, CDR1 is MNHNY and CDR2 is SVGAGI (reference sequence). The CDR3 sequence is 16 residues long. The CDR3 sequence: CASRNGDIPRTDTQYF. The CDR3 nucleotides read TGTGCCAGCCGAAACGGGGACATTCCACGCACAGATACGCAGTATTTT.

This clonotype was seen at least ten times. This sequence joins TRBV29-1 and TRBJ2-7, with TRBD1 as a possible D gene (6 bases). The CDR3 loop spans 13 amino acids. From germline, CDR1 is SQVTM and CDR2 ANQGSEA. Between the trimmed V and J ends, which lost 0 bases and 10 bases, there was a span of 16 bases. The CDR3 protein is CSVEEGGAGNQYF. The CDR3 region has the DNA TGCAGCGTTGAAGAAGGGGGAGCAGGGAATCAGTACTTC.

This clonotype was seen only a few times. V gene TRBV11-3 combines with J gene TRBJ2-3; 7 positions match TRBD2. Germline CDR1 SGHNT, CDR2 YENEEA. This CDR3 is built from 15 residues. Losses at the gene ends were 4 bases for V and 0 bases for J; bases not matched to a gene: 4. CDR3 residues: CASSSGGGSTDTQYF. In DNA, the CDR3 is TGTGCCAGCAGCTCTGGCGGGGGAAGCACAGATACGCAGTATTTT. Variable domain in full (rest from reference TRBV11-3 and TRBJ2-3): EAGVVQSPRYKIIEKKQPVAFWCNPISGHNTLYWYLQNLGQGPELLIRYENEEAVDDSQLPKDRFSAERLKGVDSTLKIQPAELGDSAVYLCASSSGGGSTDTQYFGPGTRLTVL.

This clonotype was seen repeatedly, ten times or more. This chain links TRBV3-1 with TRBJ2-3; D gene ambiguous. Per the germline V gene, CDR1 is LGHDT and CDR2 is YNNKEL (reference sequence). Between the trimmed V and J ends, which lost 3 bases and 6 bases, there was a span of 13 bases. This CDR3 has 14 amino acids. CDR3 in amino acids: CASSHNVGPDTQYF. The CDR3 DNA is TGTGCCAGCAGCCACAACGTAGGGCCGGATACGCAGTATTTT.

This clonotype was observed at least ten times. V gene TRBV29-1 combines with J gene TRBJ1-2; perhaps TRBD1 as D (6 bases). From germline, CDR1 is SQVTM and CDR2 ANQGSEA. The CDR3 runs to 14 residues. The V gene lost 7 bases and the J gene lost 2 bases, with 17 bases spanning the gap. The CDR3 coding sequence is TGCAGCGCCAGGTTGGGGGGCATAAACTATGGCTACACCTTC. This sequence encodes CSARLGGINYGYTF.

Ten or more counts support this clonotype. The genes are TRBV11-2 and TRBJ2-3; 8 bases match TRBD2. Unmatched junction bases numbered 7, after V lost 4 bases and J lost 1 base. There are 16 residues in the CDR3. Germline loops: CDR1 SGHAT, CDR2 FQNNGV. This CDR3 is CASSSVAGIGTDTQYF. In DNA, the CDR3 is TGTGCCAGCAGCTCAGTAGCGGGGATAGGCACAGATACGCAGTATTTT.

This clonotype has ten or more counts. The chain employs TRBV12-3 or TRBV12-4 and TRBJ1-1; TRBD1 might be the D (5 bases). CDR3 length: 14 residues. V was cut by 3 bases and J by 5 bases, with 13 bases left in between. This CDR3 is CASSFSGGRTEAFF. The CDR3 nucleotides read TGTGCCAGCAGTTTTTCCGGGGGTCGGACTGAAGCTTTCTTT.

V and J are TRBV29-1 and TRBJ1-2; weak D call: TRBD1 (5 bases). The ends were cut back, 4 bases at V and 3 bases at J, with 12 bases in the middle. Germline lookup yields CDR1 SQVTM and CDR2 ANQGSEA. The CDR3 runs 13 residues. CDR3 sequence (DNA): TGCAGCGTTGCCCTAAAGACAGACTATGGCTACACCTTC. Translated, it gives CSVALKTDYGYTF.

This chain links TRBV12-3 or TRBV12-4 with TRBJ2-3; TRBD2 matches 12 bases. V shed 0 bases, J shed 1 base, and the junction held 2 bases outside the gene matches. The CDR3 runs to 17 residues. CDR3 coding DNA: TGTGCCAGCAGTTTAGCCCTAGCGGGGGGGCGCACAGATACGCAGTATTTT. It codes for CASSLALAGGRTDTQYF.

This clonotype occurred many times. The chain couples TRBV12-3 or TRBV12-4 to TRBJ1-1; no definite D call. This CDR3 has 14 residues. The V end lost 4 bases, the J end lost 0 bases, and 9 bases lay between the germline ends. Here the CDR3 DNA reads TGTGCCAGCAGTTCCCCCCCGTTGAACACTGAAGCTTTCTTT. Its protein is CASSSPPLNTEAFF.

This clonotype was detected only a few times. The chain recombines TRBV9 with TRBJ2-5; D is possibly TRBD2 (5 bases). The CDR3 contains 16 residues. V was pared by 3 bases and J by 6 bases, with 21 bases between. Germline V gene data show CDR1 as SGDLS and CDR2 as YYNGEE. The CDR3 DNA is TGTGCCAGCAGCGCTGAGGGTGTTGGGGTTAAGAAGACCCAGTACTTC. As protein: CASSAEGVGVKKTQYF.